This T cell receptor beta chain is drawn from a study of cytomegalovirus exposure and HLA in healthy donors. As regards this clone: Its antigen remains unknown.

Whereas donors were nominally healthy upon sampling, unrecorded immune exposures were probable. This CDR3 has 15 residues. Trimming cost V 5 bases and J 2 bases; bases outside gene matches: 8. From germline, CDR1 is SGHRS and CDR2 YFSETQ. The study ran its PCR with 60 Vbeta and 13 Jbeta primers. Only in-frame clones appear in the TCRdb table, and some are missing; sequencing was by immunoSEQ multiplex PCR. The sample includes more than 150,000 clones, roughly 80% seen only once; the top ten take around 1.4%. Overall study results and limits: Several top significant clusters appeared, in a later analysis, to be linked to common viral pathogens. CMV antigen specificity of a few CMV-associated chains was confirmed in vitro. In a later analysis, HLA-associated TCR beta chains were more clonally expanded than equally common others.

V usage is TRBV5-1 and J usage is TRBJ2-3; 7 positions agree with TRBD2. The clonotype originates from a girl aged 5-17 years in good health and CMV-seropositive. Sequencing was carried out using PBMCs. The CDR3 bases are TGCGCCAGCAGAGAAGGCGGGGGACTCACAGATACGCAGTATTTT. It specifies CASREGGGLTDTQYF.